The clone carrying this TCR beta chain has only a few counts. The antigen remains unidentified. Its ends do not fully match the called genes, so a read error is possible. Germline assignment: CDR1 SGHRS and CDR2 YFSETQ. The CDR3 has 14 residues. These data are taken from a study of T-cell reconstitution after alpha-beta-depleted transplantation in children. Findings and limits, study-wide: From newly produced T cells came most of the T-cell counts and diversity one year after transplant.

The library targeted TCRbeta and was prepared with unique molecular identifiers. A single record per CDR3 protein comes from TCRdb applying MiXCR to the PCR reads. Of roughly 340,000 distinct CDR3 sequences listed, roughly 16% were seen once; the top ten hold about 41%. The TCR originated in a male patient between 2 and 15 years old who had a stem cell transplant for acute lymphoblastic leukemia, so the T cells may come from the graft donor. This specimen consisted of PBMCs, mostly from graft donor cells, obtained 360 days after TCRalphabeta/CD19-depleted stem cell transplant. This sequence joins TRBV5-1 and TRBJ2-7; the D gene is possibly TRBD2 (5 bases). This chain's CDR3 is CASSLGTGSHEQYF. CDR3 coding DNA: TGCGCCAGCAGCTTGGGGACTGGCTCCCACGAGCAGTACTTC.